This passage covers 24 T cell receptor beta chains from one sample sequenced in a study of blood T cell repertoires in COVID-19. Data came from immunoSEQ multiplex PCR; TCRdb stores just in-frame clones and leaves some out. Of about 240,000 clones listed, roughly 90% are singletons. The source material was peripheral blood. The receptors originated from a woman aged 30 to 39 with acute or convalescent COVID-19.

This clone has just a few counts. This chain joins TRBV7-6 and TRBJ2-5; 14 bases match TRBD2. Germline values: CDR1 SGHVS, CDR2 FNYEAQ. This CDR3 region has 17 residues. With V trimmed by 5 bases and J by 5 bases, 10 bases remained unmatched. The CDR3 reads CASSPQPTSGRGETQYF. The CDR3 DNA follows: TGTGCCAGCAGCCCGCAACCGACTAGCGGGAGGGGGGAGACCCAGTACTTC.

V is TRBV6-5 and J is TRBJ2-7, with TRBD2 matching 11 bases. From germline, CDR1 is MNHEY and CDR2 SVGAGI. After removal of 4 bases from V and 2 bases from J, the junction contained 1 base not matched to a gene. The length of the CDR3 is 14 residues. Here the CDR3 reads CASSLAGGTYEQYF. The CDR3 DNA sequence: TGTGCCAGCAGTTTAGCGGGAGGGACCTACGAGCAGTACTTC.

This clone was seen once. CDR3 loop: CASGLSLREAFF. The DNA of the CDR3 is TGTGCTAGTGGTTTGAGTTTACGGGAAGCTTTCTTT. The chain couples TRBV12-5 to TRBJ1-1; no firm D call. The V gene lost 2 bases and the J gene lost 8 bases, with 9 bases spanning the gap. The CDR3 spans 12 residues. From germline, CDR1 is LGHNT and CDR2 FRNRAP.

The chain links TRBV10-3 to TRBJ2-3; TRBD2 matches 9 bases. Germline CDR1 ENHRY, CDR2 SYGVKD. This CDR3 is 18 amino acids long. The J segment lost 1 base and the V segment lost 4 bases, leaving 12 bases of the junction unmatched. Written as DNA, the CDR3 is TGTGCCATCAGTGCTTTCGCGGGAGGGATGAGGGGCACAGATACGCAGTATTTT. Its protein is CAISAFAGGMRGTDTQYF.

CDR3 protein: CASSPPNLVREKLFF. The CDR3 DNA reads as TGTGCCAGCTCACCACCGAATTTGGTACGGGAAAAACTGTTTTTT. The rearrangement joins TRBV18 to TRBJ1-4; no definite D call. Germline CDR1 reads KGHSH; CDR2 reads LQKENI. CDR3 length: 15 amino acids. V was pared by 0 bases and J by 8 bases, with 13 bases between.

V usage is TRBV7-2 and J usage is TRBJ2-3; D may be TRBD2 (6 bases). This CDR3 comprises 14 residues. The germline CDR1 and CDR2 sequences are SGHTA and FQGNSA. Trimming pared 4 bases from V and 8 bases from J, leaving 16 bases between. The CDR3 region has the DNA TGTGCCAGCAGCTCCACTAGCCCAGTTGGTACGCAGTATTTT. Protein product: CASSSTSPVGTQYF.

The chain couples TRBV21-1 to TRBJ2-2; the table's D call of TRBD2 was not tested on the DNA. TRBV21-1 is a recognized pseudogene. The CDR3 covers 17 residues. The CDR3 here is CASSKRGLAVNTGELFF. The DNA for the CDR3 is TGTGCCAGCAGCAAACGGGGGCTAGCGGTTAACACCGGGGAGCTGTTTTTT.

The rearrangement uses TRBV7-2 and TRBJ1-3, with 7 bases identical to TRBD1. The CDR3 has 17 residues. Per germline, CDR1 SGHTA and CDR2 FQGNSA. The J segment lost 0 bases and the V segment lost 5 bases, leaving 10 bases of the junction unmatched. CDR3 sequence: CASSHPPRTGSGNTIYF. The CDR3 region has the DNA TGTGCCAGCAGCCATCCCCCGCGGACAGGCTCTGGAAACACCATATATTTT.

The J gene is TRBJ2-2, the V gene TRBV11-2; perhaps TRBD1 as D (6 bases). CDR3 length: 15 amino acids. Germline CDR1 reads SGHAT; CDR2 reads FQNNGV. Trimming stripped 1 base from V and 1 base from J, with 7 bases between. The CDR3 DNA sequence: TGTGCCAGCAGCTTAGGGACAGAGAACACCGGGGAGCTGTTTTTT. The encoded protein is CASSLGTENTGELFF.

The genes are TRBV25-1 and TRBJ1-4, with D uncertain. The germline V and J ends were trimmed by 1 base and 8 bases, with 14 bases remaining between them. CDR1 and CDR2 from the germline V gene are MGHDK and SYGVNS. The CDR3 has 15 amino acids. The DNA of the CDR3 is TGTGCCAGCAGTGAATTCGCAGGAAGGCAGGAAAAACTGTTTTTT. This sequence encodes CASSEFAGRQEKLFF. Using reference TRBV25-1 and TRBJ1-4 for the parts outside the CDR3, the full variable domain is EADIYQTPRYLVIGTGKKITLECSQTMGHDKMYWYQQDPGMELHLIHYSYGVNSTEKGDLSSESTVSRIRTEHFPLTLESARPSHTSQYLCASSEFAGRQEKLFFGSGTQLSVL.

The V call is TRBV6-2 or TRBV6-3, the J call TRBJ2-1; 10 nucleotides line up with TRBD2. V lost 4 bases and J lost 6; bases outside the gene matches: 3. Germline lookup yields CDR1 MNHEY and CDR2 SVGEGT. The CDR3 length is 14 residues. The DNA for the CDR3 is TGTGCCAGCAGTTTCGGGACTAGCGCCAATGAGCAGTTCTTC. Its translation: CASSFGTSANEQFF.

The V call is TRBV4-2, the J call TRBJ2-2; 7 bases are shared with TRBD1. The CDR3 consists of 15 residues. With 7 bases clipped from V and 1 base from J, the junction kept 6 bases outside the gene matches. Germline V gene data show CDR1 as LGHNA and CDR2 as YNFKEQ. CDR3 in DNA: TGTGCCAGCAAAGACAGGGTCCTGAACACCGGGGAGCTGTTTTTT. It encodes CASKDRVLNTGELFF.

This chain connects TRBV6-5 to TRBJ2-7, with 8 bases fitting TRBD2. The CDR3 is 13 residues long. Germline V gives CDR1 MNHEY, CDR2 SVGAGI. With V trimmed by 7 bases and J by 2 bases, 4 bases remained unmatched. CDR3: CASTPGLAYEQYF. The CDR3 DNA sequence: TGTGCCAGCACCCCGGGACTAGCCTACGAGCAGTACTTC.

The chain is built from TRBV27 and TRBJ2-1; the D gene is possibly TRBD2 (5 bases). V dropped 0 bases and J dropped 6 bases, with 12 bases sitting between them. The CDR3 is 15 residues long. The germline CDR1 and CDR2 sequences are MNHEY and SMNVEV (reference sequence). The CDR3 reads CASSLSGPRVNEQFF. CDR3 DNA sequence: TGTGCCAGCAGTTTATCGGGCCCGCGGGTCAATGAGCAGTTCTTC.

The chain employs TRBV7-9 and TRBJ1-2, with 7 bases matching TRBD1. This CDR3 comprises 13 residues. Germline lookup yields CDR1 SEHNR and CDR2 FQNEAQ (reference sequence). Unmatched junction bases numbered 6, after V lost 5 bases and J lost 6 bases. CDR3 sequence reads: CASSPGGTDGYTF. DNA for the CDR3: TGTGCCAGCAGCCCAGGGGGGACTGATGGCTACACCTTC.

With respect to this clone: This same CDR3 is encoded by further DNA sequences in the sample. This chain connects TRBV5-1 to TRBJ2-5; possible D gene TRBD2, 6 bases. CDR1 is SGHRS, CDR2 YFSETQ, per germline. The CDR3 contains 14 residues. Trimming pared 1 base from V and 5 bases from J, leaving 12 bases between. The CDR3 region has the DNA TGCGCCAGCAGCTTGCGGGGGTTAGGGGAGACCCAGTACTTC. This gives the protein CASSLRGLGETQYF.

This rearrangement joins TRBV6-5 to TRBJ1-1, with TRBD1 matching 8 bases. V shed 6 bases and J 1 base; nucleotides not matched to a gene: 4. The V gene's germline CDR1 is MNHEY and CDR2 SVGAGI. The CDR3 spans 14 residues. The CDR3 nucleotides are TGTGCCAGCAGCCTAGACAGGGGGAACACTGAAGCTTTCTTT. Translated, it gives CASSLDRGNTEAFF.

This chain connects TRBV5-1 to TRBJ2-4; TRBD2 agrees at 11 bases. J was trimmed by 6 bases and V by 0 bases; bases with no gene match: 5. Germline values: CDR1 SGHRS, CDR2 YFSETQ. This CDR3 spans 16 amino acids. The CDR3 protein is CASSLELAGGGNIQYF. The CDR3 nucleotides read TGCGCCAGCAGCTTGGAGCTAGCGGGAGGCGGAAACATTCAGTACTTC.

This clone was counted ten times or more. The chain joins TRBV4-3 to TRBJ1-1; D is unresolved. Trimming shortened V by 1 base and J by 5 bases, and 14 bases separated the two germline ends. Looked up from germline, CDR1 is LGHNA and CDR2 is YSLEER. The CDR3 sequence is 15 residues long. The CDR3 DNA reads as TGCGCCAGCAGCCAAGGAGCTGACCTGCGGACTGAAGCTTTCTTT. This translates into CASSQGADLRTEAFF.

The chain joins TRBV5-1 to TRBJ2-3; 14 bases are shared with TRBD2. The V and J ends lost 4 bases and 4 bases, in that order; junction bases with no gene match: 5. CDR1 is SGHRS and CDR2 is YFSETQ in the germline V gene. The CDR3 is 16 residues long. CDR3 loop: CASSPQGLAGADTQYF. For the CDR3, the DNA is TGCGCCAGCAGCCCCCAGGGACTAGCGGGAGCAGATACGCAGTATTTT.

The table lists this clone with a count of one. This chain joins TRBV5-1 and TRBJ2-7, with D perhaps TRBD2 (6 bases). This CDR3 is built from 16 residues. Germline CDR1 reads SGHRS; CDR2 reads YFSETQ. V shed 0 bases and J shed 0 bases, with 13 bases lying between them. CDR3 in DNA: TGCGCCAGCAGCTTGGAGGGCGGGGTGGGCTCCTACGAGCAGTACTTC. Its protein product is CASSLEGGVGSYEQYF.

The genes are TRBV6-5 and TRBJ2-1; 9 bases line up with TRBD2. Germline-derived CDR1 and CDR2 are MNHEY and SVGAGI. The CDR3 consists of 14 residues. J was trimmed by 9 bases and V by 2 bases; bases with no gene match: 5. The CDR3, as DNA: TGTGCCAGCAGTTACACTGGACTAGCGAGTGAGCAGTTCTTC. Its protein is CASSYTGLASEQFF.

CDR3 protein: CASNRDRLGAFF. In DNA form, the CDR3 reads TGTGCCAGCAACAGGGACCGATTGGGAGCTTTCTTT. The V call is TRBV2, the J call TRBJ1-1, with D perhaps TRBD1 (6 bases). The CDR3 is 12 amino acids. Germline CDR1 reads SNHLY; CDR2 reads FYNNEI. Trimming took off 7 bases at V and 10 bases at J, with 16 bases between the two ends.

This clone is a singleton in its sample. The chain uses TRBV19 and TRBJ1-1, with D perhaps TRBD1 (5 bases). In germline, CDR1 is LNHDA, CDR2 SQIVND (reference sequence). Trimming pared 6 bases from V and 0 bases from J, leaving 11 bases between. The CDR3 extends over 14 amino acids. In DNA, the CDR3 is TGTGCCAGTAGCATTCAGGGTGTGAACACTGAAGCTTTCTTT. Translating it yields CASSIQGVNTEAFF.